These 6 T cell receptor beta chains were all obtained from the same sample, sequenced in a study of read filtering for tumor transcriptome and immune sequencing. From roughly 400 ng of RNA, a library with molecular barcoded alpha/delta and beta/gamma adaptors was made. TCRdb redid the calling of the reads with MiXCR, one entry per CDR3 protein. The table lists roughly 35,000 distinct CDR3 sequences, approximately 13% of them singletons, with around 37% in the top ten. Sequencing was carried out using a population of CD138-negative cells sorted from bone marrow. Source of these receptors: a donor at least 40 years old with multiple myeloma.

A word on this clonotype: A much bigger clone sits one base away, suggesting this may be a read error. This rearrangement joins TRBV28 to TRBJ1-6; no definite D call. The better agreement between TRBJ1-1 and the DNA end casts doubt on the J call. The germline V gene encodes CDR1 MDHEN and CDR2 SYDVKM. CDR3 length: 12 amino acids. The CDR3: CASASDGAEAFF. The CDR3 DNA reads TGTGCCAGCGCCTCGGACGGGGCTGAAGCTTTCTTT.

Ten or more counts support this clonotype. The gene calls are TRBV6-5 and TRBJ1-1; 9 nucleotides line up with TRBD1. The germline CDR1 and CDR2 sequences are MNHEY and SVGAGI. Losses at the gene ends were 7 bases for V and 1 base for J; bases not matched to a gene: 4. The CDR3 is 14 residues long. CDR3 protein: CASTRTGANTEAFF. The CDR3 DNA reads as TGTGCCAGCACCCGGACAGGGGCGAACACTGAAGCTTTCTTT.

This clonotype was counted many times. This chain links TRBV5-1 with TRBJ2-1; weak D call: TRBD2 (6 bases). CDR3 length: 16 residues. Trimming took 4 bases from V and 4 from J, leaving 18 bases between them. The germline V gene encodes CDR1 SGHRS and CDR2 YFSETQ. Here the CDR3 DNA reads TGCGCCAGCAGCCACAACCTAGCGAGGGGTTACAATGAGCAGTTCTTC. Protein product: CASSHNLARGYNEQFF.

This clonotype was seen a handful of times. The chain has TRBV4-1 and TRBJ2-1; D is undetermined. Germline V CDR1 and CDR2: MGHRA, YSYEKL. V was trimmed by 0 bases and J by 6 bases, leaving 18 bases between them. The CDR3 contains 17 residues. The CDR3: CASSQDHNTFLSNEQFF. The DNA for the CDR3 is TGCGCCAGCAGCCAAGATCACAATACCTTCTTGAGCAATGAGCAGTTCTTC.

This clonotype has a count of ten or more. This rearrangement joins TRBV6-5 to TRBJ2-5, with TRBD2 matching over 10 bases. V lost 4 bases, J lost 4 bases, and 12 bases stayed unmatched. CDR3 size: 17 residues. Looked up from germline, CDR1 is MNHEY and CDR2 is SVGAGI. The CDR3 bases are TGTGCCAGCAGTTCGTGGGCTAGCGGGAGCACCGGAGAGACCCAGTACTTC. Translated, it gives CASSSWASGSTGETQYF.

In its sample, this clonotype was seen a few times. This chain links TRBV2 with TRBJ2-3, with D possibly TRBD2 on 5 matching bases. V was cut by 8 bases and J by 5 bases, with 11 bases left in between. Germline loops: CDR1 SNHLY, CDR2 FYNNEI. The CDR3 runs to 12 residues. CDR3 coding DNA: TGTGCCAGCGGCCCCGAGGGAGATACGCAGTATTTT. Residues: CASGPEGDTQYF.